This is a list of T cell receptor beta chains from one sample in a study of shared clonotypes between healthy human individuals. The protocol was immunoSEQ multiplex PCR, while the TCRdb copy is restricted to in-frame clones and leaves out a portion. This repertoire shows a few million clones, more than 80% found once; its top ten account for under 0.15%. Sequenced: naive CD4+ T cells sorted from blood. The receptors originated from a man aged 18 to 30 in good health. Each CDR3 is given with its conserved first and last residue. A D gene is named only where the DNA matches it firmly. Clone size is given for some rows only: seen once, a few or many times, or a class if the clone is expanded.

size: .; V: TRBV18; D: TRBD1; J: TRBJ1-3; DNA: TGTGCCAGCTCATCGACAGGGCAGCTCTCTGGAAACACCATATATTTT; CDR3: CASSSTGQLSGNTIYF
size: once; V: TRBV19; D: TRBD1; J: TRBJ1-1; DNA: TGTGCCAGTAGTATAGGCCAGGGGGCGAGCCTTATGAACACTGAAGCTTTCTTT; CDR3: CASSIGQGASLMNTEAFF
size: few; V: TRBV6-6; D: TRBD2; J: TRBJ2-7; DNA: TGTGCCAGCGGGACTAGTGTCTGGGAGCAGTACTTC; CDR3: CASGTSVWEQYF
size: .; V: TRBV30; D: TRBD1; J: TRBJ2-5; DNA: TGTGCCTGCGACTCGGGACAGCGTAGTCTGGAGACCCAGTACTTC; CDR3: CACDSGQRSLETQYF
size: few; V: TRBV6-5; D: .; J: TRBJ1-1; DNA: TGTGCCAGCAGTTACTCGAGTGGCAGGTTGGGTACTGAAGCTTTCTTT; CDR3: CASSYSSGRLGTEAFF
size: few; V: TRBV30; D: .; J: TRBJ1-5; DNA: TGTGCCTGGAGTGGTCGGCAGGGGACGAAGCATTTT; CDR3: CAWSGRQGTKHF
size: once; V: TRBV2; D: .; J: TRBJ1-1; DNA: TGTGCCAGCAGCCAAACAACAGGGAGGTTCACTGAAGCTTTCTTT; CDR3: CASSQTTGRFTEAFF
size: .; V: TRBV6-5; D: TRBD1; J: TRBJ2-7; DNA: TGTGCCAGCAGGGGTGGAGGGACAGGGGCCTACGAGCAGTACTTC; CDR3: CASRGGGTGAYEQYF
size: .; V: TRBV6-5; D: .; J: TRBJ1-2; DNA: TGTGCCAGCAGTTACTCGATCCCCCAGGGGAGTGACTACACCTTC; CDR3: CASSYSIPQGSDYTF
size: .; V: TRBV27; D: TRBD2; J: TRBJ2-7; DNA: TGTGCCAGCAGTTTATGGGCTAGCGGGAGGGCCGCCTACGAGCAGTACTTC; CDR3: CASSLWASGRAAYEQYF
size: .; V: TRBV10-3; D: .; J: TRBJ2-5; DNA: TGTGCCATCAGTGTCTACGAAGAGACCCAGTACTTC; CDR3: CAISVYEETQYF
size: .; V: TRBV18; D: TRBD1; J: TRBJ1-4; DNA: TGTGCCAGCTCACCACCGGGACAGATAAATGAAAAACTGTTTTTT; CDR3: CASSPPGQINEKLFF
size: .; V: TRBV5-1; D: TRBD1; J: TRBJ2-3; DNA: TGCGCCAGCAGCCGGGGACAGGGTGGTGATACGCAGTATTTT; CDR3: CASSRGQGGDTQYF
size: .; V: TRBV19; D: .; J: TRBJ2-7; DNA: TGTGCCAGTAGTTTCCGGACAGCATACTACGAGCAGTACTTC; CDR3: CASSFRTAYYEQYF
size: .; V: TRBV5-6; D: .; J: TRBJ1-3; DNA: TGTGCCAGCAGCTTTACAGGGTTTGGAAACACCATATATTTT; CDR3: CASSFTGFGNTIYF
size: .; V: TRBV4-1; D: TRBD2; J: TRBJ2-3; DNA: TGCGCCAGCAGCCAAAGAGAGGTAGCGGGCTCAAGCACAGATACGCAGTATTTT; CDR3: CASSQREVAGSSTDTQYF
size: .; V: TRBV28; D: .; J: TRBJ1-6; DNA: TGTGCCAGCAATCAACCTACGGTGGGAAGCAGGAACAATTCACCCCTCCACTTT; CDR3: CASNQPTVGSRNNSPLHF
size: .; V: TRBV6-1; D: TRBD1; J: TRBJ2-1; DNA: TGTGCCAGCAGGAGTACAGGGGGCGCCTACAATGAGCAGTTCTTC; CDR3: CASRSTGGAYNEQFF
size: .; V: TRBV2; D: TRBD1; J: TRBJ2-1; DNA: TGTGCCAGCTGGGACAGCCTGGAGTACAATGAGCAGTTCTTC; CDR3: CASWDSLEYNEQFF
size: .; V: TRBV5-1; D: TRBD2; J: TRBJ2-3; DNA: TGCGCCAGCAGCTTGGCCCAGCGGGGGGCATCCGGGGCAGATACGCAGTATTTT; CDR3: CASSLAQRGASGADTQYF
size: .; V: TRBV28; D: .; J: TRBJ1-2; DNA: TGTGCCAGCAGCACTACAGGATTTGGCTACACCTTC; CDR3: CASSTTGFGYTF
size: .; V: TRBV6-1; D: .; J: TRBJ1-1; DNA: TGTGCCAGCGTGCCAGGCAACTGGATGAACACTGAAGCTTTCTTT; CDR3: CASVPGNWMNTEAFF
size: .; V: TRBV5-1; D: TRBD1; J: TRBJ1-6; DNA: TGCGCCAGCAGCTTGGCGGGACAGGGAACAGCACCCCTCCACTTT; CDR3: CASSLAGQGTAPLHF
size: .; V: TRBV4-2; D: .; J: TRBJ2-1; DNA: TGTGCCAGCAGCCAAGATTCGAGCGGTCTAACCTACAATGAGCAGTTCTTC; CDR3: CASSQDSSGLTYNEQFF
size: .; V: TRBV6-1; D: .; J: TRBJ1-6; DNA: TGTGCCAGCAGGACAGGCCATAATTCACCCCTCCACTTT; CDR3: CASRTGHNSPLHF
size: few; V: TRBV6-5; D: TRBD1; J: TRBJ2-7; DNA: TGTGCCAGCAGTTACTCGAGTTGGCCAGGGGGCGACGAGCAGTACTTC; CDR3: CASSYSSWPGGDEQYF
size: .; V: TRBV9; D: .; J: TRBJ2-3; DNA: TGTGCCAGCAGCGGGGGTGTAGATACGCAGTATTTT; CDR3: CASSGGVDTQYF
size: .; V: TRBV5-7; D: .; J: TRBJ2-2; DNA: TGTGCCAGCAGCTTGTACCAGGGACCCGGGGAGCTGTTTTTT; CDR3: CASSLYQGPGELFF
size: .; V: TRBV9; D: .; J: TRBJ1-2; DNA: TGTGCCAGCAGCGTAGATGGGGGCGGCTATGGCTACACCTTC; CDR3: CASSVDGGGYGYTF
size: .; V: TRBV10-2; D: TRBD2; J: TRBJ2-1; DNA: TGCGCCAGCAGTCTTTCTAGCGGTTACAATGAGCAGTTCTTC; CDR3: CASSLSSGYNEQFF
size: .; V: TRBV28; D: TRBD1; J: TRBJ1-1; DNA: TGTGCCAGCAGACCAACGGGACAGCTGAACACTGAAGCTTTCTTT; CDR3: CASRPTGQLNTEAFF
size: .; V: TRBV6-1; D: TRBD2; J: TRBJ2-5; DNA: TGTGCCAGCAGACTAGCGGGAGTAGAGACCCAGTACTTC; CDR3: CASRLAGVETQYF
size: .; V: TRBV29-1; D: TRBD2; J: TRBJ2-1; DNA: TGCAGCGTGGGACTAGCGCACAATGAGCAGTTCTTC; CDR3: CSVGLAHNEQFF
size: .; V: TRBV7-9; D: .; J: TRBJ2-1; DNA: TGTGCCAGCACCTATGGGGGGTCTGCGGTCTACAATGAGCAGTTCTTC; CDR3: CASTYGGSAVYNEQFF
size: .; V: TRBV28; D: TRBD2; J: TRBJ2-2; DNA: TGTGCCAACGGAGCGGGGAAGACCGGGGAGCTGTTTTTT; CDR3: CANGAGKTGELFF
size: .; V: TRBV18; D: .; J: TRBJ2-7; DNA: TGTGCCAGCTCACCACAACAGGGAAACGAGCAGTACTTC; CDR3: CASSPQQGNEQYF
size: .; V: TRBV5-1; D: .; J: TRBJ2-7; DNA: TGCGCCAGCAGCTCTGGACAGCCGAGCTCCTACGAGCAGTACTTC; CDR3: CASSSGQPSSYEQYF
size: .; V: TRBV18; D: TRBD1; J: TRBJ1-1; DNA: TGTGCCAGCTCACCTGCGGACAGGGTATACACTGAAGCTTTCTTT; CDR3: CASSPADRVYTEAFF
size: .; V: TRBV4-1; D: .; J: TRBJ2-7; DNA: TGCGCCAGCAGCCAAGGCCAGGGAACCCTCTACGAGCAGTACTTC; CDR3: CASSQGQGTLYEQYF
size: .; V: TRBV5-1; D: .; J: TRBJ2-1; DNA: TGCGCCAGCAGCCCCACACCTACAGCTCACAATGAGCAGTTCTTC; CDR3: CASSPTPTAHNEQFF
size: once; V: TRBV23-1; D: .; J: TRBJ2-7; DNA: TGCGCCAGCAGTCAATGCCGGAGCTGGAACGAGCAGTACTTC; CDR3: CASSQCRSWNEQYF
size: .; V: TRBV2; D: .; J: TRBJ1-5; DNA: TGTGCCAGCAGTTCCCGACAGCCGAATCAGCCCCAGCATTTT; CDR3: CASSSRQPNQPQHF
size: .; V: TRBV13; D: .; J: TRBJ2-1; DNA: TGTGCCAGCAGCCAAGGGGGCAATGAGCAGTTCTTC; CDR3: CASSQGGNEQFF
size: .; V: TRBV29-1; D: .; J: TRBJ2-2; DNA: TGCAGCGCATCTAGAAACACCGGGGAGCTGTTTTTT; CDR3: CSASRNTGELFF
size: .; V: TRBV19; D: TRBD2; J: TRBJ2-5; DNA: TGTGCCAGTAGTTCCGGACTAGCGGGGGGCCAAGAGACCCAGTACTTC; CDR3: CASSSGLAGGQETQYF